A selection of T cell receptor beta chains follows, all from one sample in a study of chemoradiotherapy in HPV16-positive cancers. Produced via immunoSEQ multiplex PCR; TCRdb's table is partial and in-frame only. Of around 3,500 clones listed, approximately 95% were seen once; the top ten hold 3% to 4.5%. The sequencing here drew on tumor tissue, taken from a patient who underwent chemoradiotherapy. Receptors were obtained from a human donor with HPV-associated anogenital cancer. The CDR3 runs from the conserved cysteine through the conserved F or W. A D gene is named only where the DNA matches it firmly.

d_gene	v_gene	j_gene	CDR3aa
-	TRBV7-8	TRBJ1-5	CASSFEVGQAGQPQHF
-	TRBV19	TRBJ2-7	CASRSLQGLHEQYF
TRBD2	TRBV27	TRBJ2-1	CASSFIPGLANEQFF
TRBD2	TRBV7-8	TRBJ2-7	CASSQAASGLSGQYF
-	TRBV6-1	TRBJ2-7	CASSDDLYEQYF
-	TRBV10-1	TRBJ1-5	CASSAGGNQPQHF
TRBD2	TRBV14	TRBJ2-3	CASSQGRGGGTDTQYF
TRBD1	TRBV28	TRBJ1-1	CASSLGNSNRGNTEAFF
TRBD2	TRBV28	TRBJ2-7	CASTPISGDSEQYF
-	TRBV7-2	TRBJ1-5	CASSLGGSSNQPQHF
TRBD1	TRBV11-2	TRBJ2-7	CASNDRGPWEQYF
-	TRBV7-2	TRBJ2-7	CASSFWTAYEQYF
-	TRBV4-1	TRBJ1-2	CASSQDGGGSNYGYTF
-	TRBV19	TRBJ1-1	CASTGNTEAFF
-	TRBV4-3	TRBJ1-2	CASSQGSGYVNYGYTF
-	TRBV27	TRBJ1-5	CASSFMGGRGQPQHF
TRBD1	TRBV7-9	TRBJ1-6	CASSFGQGGMGNSPLHF
TRBD1	TRBV6-5	TRBJ2-7	CASSLLQGPEQYF
-	TRBV6-5	TRBJ1-1	CASSYSAGYEAFF
-	TRBV29-1	TRBJ2-3	CSVDQGGTDTQYF
TRBD1	TRBV25-1	TRBJ1-4	CASSESRQGAYEKLFF
-	TRBV19	TRBJ1-1	CASTGSTEAFF
TRBD1	TRBV5-8	TRBJ1-3	CASSLRTGAGNTIYF
-	TRBV19	TRBJ2-3	CASNLGLTDTQYF
-	TRBV6-1	TRBJ2-7	CASSDLGSSYEQYF
-	TRBV19	TRBJ2-7	CASSIVRGYEQYF
-	TRBV19	TRBJ1-1	CASTENGRSTEAFF
TRBD1	TRBV25-1	TRBJ1-4	CASSELGGTVGEKLFF
-	TRBV28	TRBJ2-7	CASSLYEGRYEQYF
TRBD1	TRBV29-1	TRBJ1-1	CSVGRQGKVNTEAFF
-	TRBV19	TRBJ1-1	CASSVRGNTEAFF
TRBD1	TRBV2	TRBJ2-1	CASSPLAGGSYNEQFF
-	TRBV7-2	TRBJ1-2	CASSRRVDYGYTF
-	TRBV6-4	TRBJ2-1	CASSDRNNEQFF
TRBD1	TRBV19	TRBJ1-5	CATSGGQGRVQPQHF
TRBD1	TRBV7-9	TRBJ1-4	CASSLNRDRGNEKLFF
-	TRBV4-1	TRBJ1-5	CASSLSQGMGNQPQHF
-	TRBV6-1	TRBJ2-7	CASSPRDAAYEQYF
TRBD2	TRBV9	TRBJ2-3	CASSVGWGRAGTDTQYF
TRBD1	TRBV4-1	TRBJ1-5	CASSRPGQGANQPQHF
-	TRBV6-5	TRBJ1-6	CASSYSGGASNSPLHF
-	TRBV6-5	TRBJ1-6	CASSYTTGTNSPLHF
TRBD1	TRBV5-1	TRBJ2-2	CASRLGTEYGELFF
TRBD2	TRBV2	TRBJ2-1	CASSPIAGGPYNEQFF
-	TRBV4-3	TRBJ2-1	CASSHLGGSEQFF
TRBD2	TRBV11-1	TRBJ2-1	CASSLNGRAPYNEQFF
-	TRBV27	TRBJ1-5	CASSLSGGNQPQHF
-	TRBV29-1	TRBJ2-7	CSVQDGHEQYF
TRBD2	TRBV7-6	TRBJ2-1	CASSLELAGGSEQFF
-	TRBV2	TRBJ1-5	CASSVGGGPQHF
TRBD1	TRBV11-2	TRBJ1-1	CASSYPINVTGEANTEAFF
-	TRBV7-6	TRBJ1-1	CASSSRQDMNTEAFF
-	TRBV9	TRBJ1-5	CASSFGDSNQPQHF
-	TRBV9	TRBJ1-1	CASSVVGQGTLNTEAFF
-	TRBV7-9	TRBJ1-1	CASRQSTEAFF
-	TRBV7-9	TRBJ1-1	CASSLAEGLNTEAFF
TRBD1	TRBV5-1	TRBJ2-1	CASSLPSGGVYMSSYNEQFF
-	TRBV28	TRBJ1-5	CASSQYSNQPQHF
-	TRBV18	TRBJ1-5	CASSPEGGSNQPQHF
TRBD1	TRBV4-3	TRBJ1-2	CASSQDRGQANGAYGYTF